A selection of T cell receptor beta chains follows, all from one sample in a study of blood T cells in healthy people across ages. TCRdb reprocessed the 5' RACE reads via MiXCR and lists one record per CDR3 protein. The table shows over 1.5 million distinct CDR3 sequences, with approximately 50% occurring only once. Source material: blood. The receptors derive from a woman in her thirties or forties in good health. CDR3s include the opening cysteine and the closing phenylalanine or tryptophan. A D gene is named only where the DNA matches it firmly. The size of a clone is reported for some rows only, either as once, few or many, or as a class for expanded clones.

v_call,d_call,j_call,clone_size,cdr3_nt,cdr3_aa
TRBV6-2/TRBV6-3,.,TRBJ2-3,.,TGTGCCAGCAGTTCGCACCGTCGACGCCTGAACCGCACAGATACGCAGTATTTT,CASSSHRRRLNRTDTQYF
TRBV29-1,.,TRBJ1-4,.,TGCAGCGTTCGGGTTGGGGGAGAAAAACTGTTTTTT,CSVRVGGEKLFF
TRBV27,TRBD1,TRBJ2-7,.,TGTGCCAGCAGCCACGACAGGGCGAGGTACGAGCAGTACTTC,CASSHDRARYEQYF
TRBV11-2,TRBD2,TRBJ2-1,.,TGTGCCAGCAGCTTAGCAAGGACTAGCGGGGGGGTCTCCTACAATGAGCAGTTCTTC,CASSLARTSGGVSYNEQFF
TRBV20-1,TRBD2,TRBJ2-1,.,TGCAGTGCTAGGGCACTAGCGGGGGGGCTGGGTGAGCAGTTCTTC,CSARALAGGLGEQFF
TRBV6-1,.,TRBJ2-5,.,TGTGCCACCTTATGGGGGCTGATTAGGGACAATGAGCAGTACTTC,CATLWGLIRDNEQYF
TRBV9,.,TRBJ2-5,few,TGTGCCAGCAGCGTAGGTCCCCCGGTAGAGACCCAGTACTTC,CASSVGPPVETQYF
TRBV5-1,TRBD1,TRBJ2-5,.,TGCGCCAGCAGCGATTTGACAGGGCCCCGCCAGGAGACCCAGTACTTC,CASSDLTGPRQETQYF
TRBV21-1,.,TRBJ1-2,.,TGTGCCAGCAGCGCCCAGCCCGGGTCTTACTATGGCTACACCTTC,CASSAQPGSYYGYTF
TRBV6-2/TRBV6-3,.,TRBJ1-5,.,TGTGCCGGGCAGCGAGATGGCAATCAGCCCCAGCATTTT,CAGQRDGNQPQHF
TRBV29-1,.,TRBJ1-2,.,TGCAGCGTTGATTTTAAAGGGAACTATGGCTACACCTTC,CSVDFKGNYGYTF
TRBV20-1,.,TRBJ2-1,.,TGCAGTGCTAGAGTTCAGGGGCACAATGAGCAGTTCTTC,CSARVQGHNEQFF
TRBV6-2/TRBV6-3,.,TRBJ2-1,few,TGTGCCAGCAGTTCTGAGTCCTACAATGAGCAGTTCTTC,CASSSESYNEQFF
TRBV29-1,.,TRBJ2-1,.,TGCAGCGTTGATGGGGAACTTGCTTGGAATGAGCAGTTCTTC,CSVDGELAWNEQFF
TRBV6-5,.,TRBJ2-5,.,TGTGCCAGCAGTTACTCTGGCAGGCTGGAGACCCAGTACTTC,CASSYSGRLETQYF
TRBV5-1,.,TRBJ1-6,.,TGCGCCAGCAGCTTGGACGGACTCCCAGCCCTCCACTTT,CASSLDGLPALHF
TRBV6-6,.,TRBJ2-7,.,TGTGCCAGCAGTTACTCGATCCAGGGGTACGAGCAGTACTTC,CASSYSIQGYEQYF
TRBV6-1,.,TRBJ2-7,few,TGTGCCAGCAGTGGTCCTCACAGCGAGCAGTACTTC,CASSGPHSEQYF
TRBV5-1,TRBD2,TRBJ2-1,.,TGCGCCAGCAGCTGGAAAACGACTAGCGGGGTCTACAATGAGCAGTTCTTC,CASSWKTTSGVYNEQFF
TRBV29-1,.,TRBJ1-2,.,TGCAGCGTTGATCCAACCGAAGGCTATGGCTACACCTTC,CSVDPTEGYGYTF
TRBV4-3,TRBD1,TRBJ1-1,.,TGCGCCAGCAGCCAAGATCGGCAGGGGGCACTTGTCTCGAATGAAGCTTTCTTT,CASSQDRQGALVSNEAFF
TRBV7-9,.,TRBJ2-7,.,TGTGCCAGCAGCTTTGCTGGAGGAGGGTGCGAGCAGTACTTC,CASSFAGGGCEQYF
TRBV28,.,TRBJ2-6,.,TGTGCCACAGACAGCTCTGGGGCCAACGTCCTGACTTTC,CATDSSGANVLTF
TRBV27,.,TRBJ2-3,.,TGTGCCAGCAGGTTAGAAGCCGGCACAGATACGCAGTATTTT,CASRLEAGTDTQYF
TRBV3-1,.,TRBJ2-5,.,TGTGCCAGCAGCCATTTTCGGTCCGTTGGGGAGACCCAGTACTTC,CASSHFRSVGETQYF
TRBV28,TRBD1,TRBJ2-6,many,TGTGCCAGCAGTTTAAGTCGGACAGGGGGATCTGGGGCCAACGTCCTGACTTTC,CASSLSRTGGSGANVLTF
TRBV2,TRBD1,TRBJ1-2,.,TGTGCCAGCAGAACCGGGACAGGGGACCATGGCTACACCTTC,CASRTGTGDHGYTF
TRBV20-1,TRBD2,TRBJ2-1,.,TGCAGTGCTAGAGGATCTAGCGGGGCCTACAATGTGCAGTTCTTC,CSARGSSGAYNVQFF
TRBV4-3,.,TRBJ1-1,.,TGCGCCAGCAGCCAAAGGTCGCGGCTGACTGAAGCTTTCTTT,CASSQRSRLTEAFF
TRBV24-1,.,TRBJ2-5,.,TGTGCCACCAGTGATTTGGCAGAACCCCAAGAGACCCAGTACTTC,CATSDLAEPQETQYF
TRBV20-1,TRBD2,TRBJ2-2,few,TGCAGTGCTAGAGAGGGGGGTGCTAGCGGGGGGCCGAACACCGGGGAGCTGTTTTTT,CSAREGGASGGPNTGELFF
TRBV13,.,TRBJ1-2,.,TGTGCCAGCCGCCTGGCAGCTCTCTATGGCTACACCTTC,CASRLAALYGYTF
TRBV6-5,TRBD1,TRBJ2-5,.,TGTGCCAGCAGTTTGACAGGGGTGAAGCAGTACTTC,CASSLTGVKQYF
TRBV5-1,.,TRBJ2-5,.,TGCGCCAGCAAGATAGGCGGGGGCAGGGAGACCCAGTACTTC,CASKIGGGRETQYF
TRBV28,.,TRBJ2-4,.,TGTACCAGCAGTTTATTGGGGGGAGACACGGCCAAAAACATTCAGTACTTC,CTSSLLGGDTAKNIQYF
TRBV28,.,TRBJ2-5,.,TGTGCCAGCAGTTTAGGAGGAGGGGACTCGTACTTC,CASSLGGGDSYF